The 20 T cell receptor beta chains presented below share a single source sample, sequenced in a study of beta chain features in type 1 diabetes. Expressed TCRB transcripts were sequenced, since all the RNA that had been isolated was reverse transcribed. Using immunoSEQ multiplex PCR, the repertoire was profiled, and TCRdb retains in-frame clones only, with some absent. The sample lists almost 350,000 clones, approximately 10% seen once, with 1% in the top ten. The antigens for these receptors are not known. General study points: TCRB CDR3s from Type 1 diabetes patients were moderately but significantly shorter in all four CD4+ subsets.

The sequenced material came from central memory CD4+ T cells from blood. Receptors were obtained from a man younger than 40 with type 1 diabetes.

This clone was recorded at least ten times. The chain recombines TRBV21-1 with TRBJ2-7; TRBD2 reflects the table's D call only, with no check against the DNA. TRBV21-1 is labeled a pseudogene. CDR3 size: 14 residues. The CDR3 loop is CASSLRGRSYEQYF. In nucleotides, the CDR3 is TGTGCCAGCAGCCTGCGGGGGAGATCCTACGAGCAGTACTTC.

Comment on this clone: Mismatch with germline at one junction end may stem from a read error. This chain joins TRBV4-3 and TRBJ1-5, with D maybe TRBD1 (6 bases). Per germline, CDR1 LGHNA and CDR2 YSLEER. The CDR3 spans 15 residues. CDR3 sequence: CASSKEGDSNQPQHF. The CDR3 bases are TGCGCCAGCAGCAAAGAGGGGGATAGCAATCAGCCCCAGCATTTT.

On this clone: Other DNA sequences from this sample encode an identical CDR3 as well. The chain uses TRBV4-3 and TRBJ2-5; maybe TRBD1 (5 bases). In germline, CDR1 is LGHNA, CDR2 YSLEER. Trimming cost V 0 bases and J 2 bases, with 10 bases left between them. The CDR3 extends over 15 amino acids. The CDR3 loop is CASSQDYRQQETQYF. The CDR3 bases are TGCGCCAGCAGCCAAGACTATAGACAGCAAGAGACCCAGTACTTC.

The rearrangement uses TRBV6-5 and TRBJ1-1; 8 nucleotides align to TRBD1. This CDR3 comprises 15 residues. The J segment lost 4 bases and the V segment lost 6 bases, leaving 10 bases of the junction unmatched. Germline CDR1 is MNHEY and CDR2 is SVGAGI. The CDR3 reads CASRTGTGSLTEAFF. The CDR3 DNA reads TGTGCCAGCAGAACCGGGACAGGAAGCCTCACTGAAGCTTTCTTT.

J is TRBJ2-3 and V is TRBV6-5, with 8 bases that match TRBD2. There are 13 residues in the CDR3. The trim removed 9 bases at V and 8 bases at J, leaving 10 bases unmatched. Germline loops: CDR1 MNHEY, CDR2 SVGAGI. CDR3 coding DNA: TGTGCCAGAAGTCGGGGGGGTCTAGGTACGCAGTATTTT. It yields the protein CARSRGGLGTQYF.

The chain links TRBV4-3 to TRBJ2-4, with 10 positions matching TRBD2. The germline CDR1 and CDR2 sequences are LGHNA and YSLEER. V lost 0 bases to trimming and J lost 8 bases; unmatched junction nucleotides: 1. This CDR3 contains 14 residues. In DNA, the CDR3 is TGCGCCAGCAGCCAAGACCTAGCGGGGGACATTCAGTACTTC. It yields the protein CASSQDLAGDIQYF.

This clone was counted a few times. The chain recombines TRBV7-2 with TRBJ2-3, with 9 bases lining up with TRBD2. Unmatched junction bases numbered 9, after V lost 3 bases and J lost 5 bases. Per germline, CDR1 SGHTA and CDR2 FQGNSA. The CDR3 has 16 amino acids. The CDR3 bases are TGTGCCAGCAGCTTTGCGGCTAGCGGGGCAGGAGATACGCAGTATTTT. It translates to CASSFAASGAGDTQYF.

This chain connects TRBV5-1 to TRBJ2-1, with no clear D. The CDR3 is 17 amino acids. CDR1 and CDR2 from the germline V gene are SGHRS and YFSETQ. V was trimmed by 0 bases and J by 0 bases, leaving 13 bases between them. Written as DNA, the CDR3 is TGCGCCAGCAGCTTGGCCGGAAGCACAGACTCCTACAATGAGCAGTTCTTC. It specifies CASSLAGSTDSYNEQFF.

This rearrangement joins TRBV11-2 to TRBJ2-3; no reliable D call. Germline-derived CDR1 and CDR2 are SGHAT and FQNNGV. Trimming pared 0 bases from V and 7 bases from J, leaving 5 bases between. The CDR3 loop spans 12 amino acids. The CDR3 is CASSLEINTQYF. The CDR3 DNA follows: TGTGCCAGCAGCTTAGAAATAAATACGCAGTATTTT.

This clone appeared a few times. The genes are TRBV2 and TRBJ1-2, with D tentatively TRBD1 (5 bases). The V gene lost 2 bases and the J gene lost 2 bases, with 6 bases spanning the gap. Germline V gives CDR1 SNHLY, CDR2 FYNNEI. The CDR3 extends over 13 amino acids. This chain's CDR3 is CASSESGNYGYTF. The CDR3 region has the DNA TGTGCCAGCAGTGAATCAGGGAACTATGGCTACACCTTC.

In its sample, this clone was seen many times. This chain uses TRBV4-3 with TRBJ2-5, with TRBD1 identical over 10 bases. The V and J ends lost 4 bases and 5 bases, in that order; junction bases with no gene match: 4. The CDR3 consists of 14 residues. Per germline, CDR1 LGHNA and CDR2 YSLEER. CDR3 bases: TGCGCCAGCAGCCGTGGACAGGGGGGGGAGACCCAGTACTTC. Amino acid sequence: CASSRGQGGETQYF.

The chain uses TRBV27 and TRBJ2-7, with TRBD1 as a possible D gene (6 bases). The length of the CDR3 is 15 residues. Trimming took off 5 bases at V and 3 bases at J, with 17 bases between the two ends. Germline V gene sequence: CDR1 MNHEY, CDR2 SMNVEV (reference sequence). The CDR3: CASSTKTGHLYEQYF. CDR3 DNA: TGTGCCAGCAGTACCAAAACGGGACACCTCTACGAGCAGTACTTC.

This clone was seen a handful of times. The chain uses TRBV28 and TRBJ1-5; D remains unclear. This CDR3 has 15 residues. V lost 3 bases, J lost 0 bases, and 9 bases lay in between. Germline-derived CDR1 and CDR2 are MDHEN and SYDVKM. CDR3 DNA sequence: TGTGCCAGCAGTTTCCTAGGGAATAGCAATCAGCCCCAGCATTTT. It is translated as CASSFLGNSNQPQHF. The full variable domain, in which reference TRBV28 and TRBJ1-5 provide the parts outside the CDR3, is DVKVTQSSRYLVKRTGEKVFLECVQDMDHENMFWYRQDPGLGLRLIYFSYDVKMKEKGDIPEGYSVSREKKERFSLILESASTNQTSMYLCASSFLGNSNQPQHFGDGTRLSIL.

This clone was picked up a small number of times. The chain combines TRBV28 with TRBJ1-4; possibly TRBD1 for D (6 bases). Germline CDR1 MDHEN, CDR2 SYDVKM. V was clipped by 6 bases and J by 0 bases, with 11 bases between them. CDR3 length equals 15 residues. The chain's CDR3 is CASSDSGATNEKLFF. CDR3 DNA sequence: TGTGCCAGCAGCGACTCAGGGGCAACTAATGAAAAACTGTTTTTT.

A few counts support this clone. The CDR3 loop reads CASSPAKGRGYGYTF. Written as DNA, the CDR3 is TGCGCCAGCAGCCCGGCAAAAGGGCGTGGATATGGCTACACCTTC. V is TRBV4-3 and J is TRBJ1-2; D not certain. Per the germline V gene, CDR1 is LGHNA and CDR2 is YSLEER. The CDR3 consists of 15 residues. V was trimmed by 4 bases and J by 5 bases, leaving 17 bases between them.

CDR3 sequence reads: CASSRQGSPLHF. Here the CDR3 DNA reads TGTGCCAGCAGCCGACAGGGGTCACCCCTCCACTTT. The chain couples TRBV9 to TRBJ1-6; 8 bases agree with TRBD1. This CDR3 contains 12 residues. V was pared by 4 bases and J by 10 bases, with 1 base of the junction left unmatched. The V gene's germline CDR1 is SGDLS and CDR2 YYNGEE.

This clone was observed a handful of times. V is TRBV5-4 and J is TRBJ1-2; 7 nucleotides align to TRBD1. The J segment lost 4 bases and the V segment lost 0 bases, leaving 3 bases of the junction unmatched. The CDR3 sequence is 14 residues long. Germline loops: CDR1 SGHNT, CDR2 YYREEE (reference sequence). The CDR3 here is CASSLEQGRYGYTF. For the CDR3, the DNA is TGTGCCAGCAGCTTGGAACAGGGGCGCTATGGCTACACCTTC.

This rearrangement joins TRBV2 to TRBJ2-7; TRBD1 is a possible D gene (6 bases). Germline V gives CDR1 SNHLY, CDR2 FYNNEI. This CDR3 region has 14 residues. V was cut by 8 bases and J by 0 bases, with 14 bases left in between. In DNA form, the CDR3 reads TGTGCCAGCTCCCGGCAGGGGTACTCCTACGAGCAGTACTTC. It specifies CASSRQGYSYEQYF.

The chain joins TRBV5-4 to TRBJ2-7; D is ambiguous. Trimming left V 0 bases short and J 2 bases short, with 9 bases between. The length of the CDR3 is 14 residues. Looked up from germline, CDR1 is SGHNT and CDR2 is YYREEE (reference sequence). CDR3: CASSLDSVAYEQYF. The CDR3 bases are TGTGCCAGCAGCTTGGACAGCGTAGCCTACGAGCAGTACTTC.

This clone occurred a few times. The genes are TRBV20-1 and TRBJ1-2; no clear D gene. V lost 7 bases, J lost 8 bases, and 11 bases lay in between. CDR3 length: 10 amino acids. CDR1 is DFQATT, CDR2 SNEGSKA, per germline (reference sequence). The DNA of the CDR3 is TGCAGTGTTGGCTCCGTGGGCTACACCTTC. As protein: CSVGSVGYTF.